This passage covers 17 T cell receptor beta chains from one sample sequenced in a study of T cells in Graves' hyperthyroidism and ophthalmopathy. Template material for amplifying TCR beta CDR3 regions consisted of RNA transcripts. The TCR CDR3 was amplified in a first-round RT-PCR using the HTBI primer set. In TCRdb, the multiplex PCR reads were re-called with MiXCR into one record per CDR3 protein. The sample has approximately 870,000 distinct CDR3 sequences, about 38% seen once. Sample: blood. The source is a man aged 18 to 30 with Graves' hyperthyroidism.

The J gene is TRBJ1-1, the V gene TRBV29-1; D might be TRBD1 (5 bases). This CDR3 has 11 residues. Per germline, CDR1 SQVTM and CDR2 ANQGSEA. CDR3 protein: CKIEGPAEAFF. CDR3 sequence (DNA): TGCAAAATAGAGGGGCCCGCTGAAGCTTTCTTT.

This chain joins TRBV11-2 and TRBJ2-5; D remains ambiguous. The CDR3 runs to 19 residues. With 6 bases removed from V and 4 bases from J, the gap between germline ends came to 30 bases. Germline CDR1 and CDR2: SGHAT and FQNNGV. Here the CDR3 reads CASSYTGYYGRTPRETQYF. CDR3 DNA sequence: TGTGCCAGCAGTTACACTGGATATTATGGGCGCACCCCGAGAGAGACCCAGTACTTC. Using reference TRBV11-2 and TRBJ2-5 for the parts outside the CDR3, the full variable domain is EAGVAQSPRYKIIEKRQSVAFWCNPISGHATLYWYQQILGQGPKLLIQFQNNGVVDDSQLPKDRFSAERLKGVDSTLKIQPAKLEDSAVYLCASSYTGYYGRTPRETQYFGPGTRLLVL.

J is TRBJ2-5 and V is TRBV25-1, with 9 bases identical to TRBD2. V was clipped by 1 base and J by 4 bases; unmatched bases: 7. Germline V gene sequence: CDR1 MGHDK, CDR2 SYGVNS. The CDR3 contains 16 residues. CDR3 bases: TGTGCCAGCAGTGAATTGGGAGCGGGGGGAGGAGAGACCCAGTACTTC. It encodes CASSELGAGGGETQYF.

A few counts support this clonotype. The chain uses TRBV6-6 and TRBJ2-7; the D gene is possibly TRBD1 (5 bases). Germline CDR1 and CDR2: MNHNY and SVGAGI (reference sequence). The CDR3 spans 14 residues. V was shortened by 7 bases and J by 7 bases, with 20 bases between the two germline ends. The CDR3 loop reads CASTRRAGPEEQYF. DNA for the CDR3: TGTGCCAGCACCAGAAGGGCAGGGCCGGAGGAGCAGTACTTC.

J is TRBJ1-5 and V is TRBV20-1; TRBD1 agrees at 10 bases. Trimming at V came to 0 bases and at J to 5 bases, leaving 4 bases not matched to a gene. The length of the CDR3 is 15 residues. Per the germline V gene, CDR1 is DFQATT and CDR2 is SNEGSKA (reference sequence). CDR3 sequence (DNA): TGCAGTGCTAGAGATCTGGGGACAGGGGATCAGCCCCAGCATTTT. This sequence encodes CSARDLGTGDQPQHF.

The V gene is TRBV20-1, the J gene TRBJ1-1; D is ambiguous. Germline lookup yields CDR1 DFQATT and CDR2 SNEGSKA (reference sequence). The CDR3 runs to 14 residues. Trimming removed 3 bases at V and 0 bases at J, with 11 bases between. The CDR3 is CSARRDLLNTEAFF. The CDR3 nucleotides are TGCAGTGCTAGGCGGGATCTCTTGAACACTGAAGCTTTCTTT.

This clonotype was picked up one time. It may be a read error: a sequence one base away is much more abundant. The chain carries TRBV24-1 and TRBJ2-5, with a weak D call TRBD2 (5 bases). The V end was cut by 2 bases, the J end by 5 bases, with 17 bases between. Germline assignment: CDR1 KGHDR and CDR2 SFDVKD. The CDR3 totals 16 residues. In DNA, the CDR3 is TGTGCCACCAGTGATTACAGCGGCTCGGTCGGCGAGACCCAGTACTTC. It yields the protein CATSDYSGSVGETQYF.

The rearrangement links TRBV9 to TRBJ2-5, with TRBD2 matching over 8 bases. This CDR3 has 16 residues. The germline gives CDR1 SGDLS, CDR2 YYNGEE. The V segment lost 7 bases and the J segment 0 bases; nucleotides outside the gene matches: 11. CDR3 bases: TGTGCCAGCTCAGGGCAGGGCGGGGGGCACCAAGAGACCCAGTACTTC. This sequence encodes CASSGQGGGHQETQYF.

Ten or more counts support this clonotype. The rearrangement uses TRBV2 and TRBJ1-3, with D possibly matching TRBD1 (5 bases). CDR1 is SNHLY and CDR2 is FYNNEI in the germline V gene. V gave up 4 bases and J gave up 0 bases, with 10 bases separating them. The CDR3 length is 15 residues. The CDR3 loop reads CASSASGSSGNTIYF. CDR3 nucleotides: TGTGCCAGCAGTGCCTCAGGGAGCTCTGGAAACACCATATATTTT.

The rearrangement links TRBV5-1 to TRBJ2-2; D is uncertain. Per germline, CDR1 SGHRS and CDR2 YFSETQ. The CDR3 is made up of 11 amino acids. The V end was cut by 8 bases, the J end by 5 bases, with 7 bases between. The CDR3 reads CASAGTGELFF. The CDR3 coding sequence is TGCGCCAGTGCCGGAACCGGGGAGCTGTTTTTT.

This clonotype has more than one count but fewer than ten. The chain employs TRBV7-9 and TRBJ2-7, with TRBD2 matching over 8 bases. Germline V CDR1 and CDR2: SEHNR, FQNEAQ (reference sequence). The CDR3 has 12 amino acids. With 6 bases clipped from V and 6 bases from J, the junction kept 4 bases outside the gene matches. The CDR3 nucleotides are TGTGCCAGCAGTACCGGGACTAGCGAGCAGTACTTC. It codes for CASSTGTSEQYF.

This chain links TRBV29-1 with TRBJ1-2; 7 bases match TRBD1. This CDR3 spans 14 amino acids. V was pared by 4 bases and J by 6 bases, with 11 bases of the junction left unmatched. Germline V gene data show CDR1 as SQVTM and CDR2 as ANQGSEA. CDR3 sequence (DNA): TGCAGCGTTGCCGGGACAGCCGTCAAGGATGGCTACACCTTC. Translation: CSVAGTAVKDGYTF.

The chain couples TRBV6-1 to TRBJ2-7; TRBD2 agrees at 9 bases. Unmatched junction bases numbered 4, after V lost 8 bases and J lost 2 bases. CDR3 length equals 13 residues. Per germline, CDR1 MNHNS and CDR2 SASEGT. This CDR3 reads CASQGGRAYEQYF. The CDR3, as DNA: TGTGCCAGCCAGGGCGGGAGGGCCTACGAGCAGTACTTC.

The chain is built from TRBV20-1 and TRBJ2-7, with 7 bases identical to TRBD1. Unmatched junction bases numbered 10, after V lost 1 base and J lost 1 base. This CDR3 has 16 amino acids. Germline CDR1 reads DFQATT; CDR2 reads SNEGSKA (reference sequence). The CDR3 reads CSARAAGQVRSYEQYF. CDR3 in DNA: TGCAGTGCTAGAGCCGCTGGACAGGTGAGGTCCTACGAGCAGTACTTC.

This clonotype was seen more than once but under ten times. This chain uses TRBV4-1 with TRBJ2-7; 7 bases match TRBD2. The CDR3 runs 14 residues. V lost 0 bases to trimming and J lost 5 bases; unmatched junction nucleotides: 4. In germline, CDR1 is MGHRA, CDR2 YSYEKL. This chain's CDR3 is CASSQEIAGHEQYF. The CDR3 nucleotides are TGCGCCAGCAGCCAAGAGATAGCGGGCCACGAGCAGTACTTC.

This clonotype was found many times. The CDR3 nucleotides are TGCAGTGCACCGGACAGCAACGAGCAGTACTTC. It codes for CSAPDSNEQYF. The V gene is TRBV20-1, the J gene TRBJ2-7, with D perhaps matching TRBD1 (6 bases). This CDR3 spans 11 amino acids. V was trimmed by 6 bases and J by 5 bases, leaving 11 bases between them. The germline CDR1 and CDR2 sequences are DFQATT and SNEGSKA (reference sequence).

The genes are TRBV5-1 and TRBJ2-2, with unresolved D. The germline gives CDR1 SGHRS, CDR2 YFSETQ. Trimming left V 1 base short and J 7 bases short, with 14 bases between. The CDR3 length is 15 residues. CDR3 coding DNA: TGCGCCAGCAGCTTGTGGTCGTGGGAAGACGGGGAGCTGTTTTTT. It is translated as CASSLWSWEDGELFF.